The 7 T cell receptor beta chains listed next were all sequenced from one sample in a study of T cell responses to AZD1222 COVID-19 vaccine. Clones were read by immunoSEQ multiplex PCR, and TCRdb kept only the in-frame ones, dropping some. The data show 130,000 to 150,000 clones, just over 90% seen once. Specimen: peripheral blood, collected on day 0 of MenACWY control vaccination. Receptors were obtained from an adult in good health.

This clone was counted between two and nine times. The CDR3 nucleotides are TGTGCCAGCAGTGAAGGACAGGGAGGTGGTCAGCCCCAGCATTTT. This gives the protein CASSEGQGGGQPQHF. The genes are TRBV6-1 and TRBJ1-5, with 7 bases fitting TRBD1. The CDR3 covers 15 residues. The ends lost 1 base at V and 6 bases at J; junction bases unmatched: 6. Germline CDR1 is MNHNS and CDR2 is SASEGT.

The V gene is TRBV30, the J gene TRBJ1-6; the match to TRBD1 covers 7 bases. V dropped 4 bases and J dropped 8; count of bases not matched to a gene: 8. The CDR3 runs 14 residues. Germline CDR1 is GTSNPN and CDR2 is SVGIG (reference sequence). In nucleotides, the CDR3 is TGTGCCTGGATCCTGACAGGGTTCGATTCACCCCTCCACTTT. Encoded protein: CAWILTGFDSPLHF.

The chain recombines TRBV5-4 with TRBJ1-2, with 7 bases that match TRBD1. Trimming at V came to 4 bases and at J to 4 bases, leaving 10 bases not matched to a gene. The CDR3 contains 15 residues. Germline values: CDR1 SGHNT, CDR2 YYREEE (reference sequence). In DNA form, the CDR3 reads TGTGCCAGCAGCCCAGACAGGGCATTTAGCTATGGCTACACCTTC. Its translation is CASSPDRAFSYGYTF.

This chain links TRBV7-9 with TRBJ1-1; D is undetermined. The CDR3 extends over 13 amino acids. The germline CDR1 and CDR2 sequences are SEHNR and FQNEAQ (reference sequence). V lost 2 bases, J lost 1 base, and 5 bases lay in between. CDR3: CASSLHGNTEAFF. For the CDR3, the DNA is TGTGCCAGCAGCTTACACGGGAACACTGAAGCTTTCTTT.

This chain uses TRBV19 with TRBJ1-4; unclear D gene. V lost 6 bases to trimming and J lost 6 bases, with 14 bases between them. Looked up from germline, CDR1 is LNHDA and CDR2 is SQIVND (reference sequence). The CDR3 has 14 residues. CDR3: CASRIPGPYEKLFF. CDR3 nucleotide sequence: TGTGCCAGTAGAATTCCGGGTCCATATGAAAAACTGTTTTTT.

This chain uses TRBV30 with TRBJ2-7; no clear D. Germline V CDR1 and CDR2: GTSNPN, SVGIG (reference sequence). This CDR3 region has 17 residues. V lost 3 bases, J lost 0 bases, and 21 bases lay in between. CDR3 loop: CAWSFPGPLRNSYEQYF. The CDR3 nucleotides are TGTGCCTGGAGCTTCCCCGGACCACTACGGAACTCCTACGAGCAGTACTTC. The full variable domain, completed using reference TRBV30 and TRBJ2-7, is SQTIHQWPATLVQPVGSPLSLECTVEGTSNPNLYWYRQAAGRGLQLLFYSVGIGQISSEVPQNLSASRPQDRQFILSSKKLLLSDSGFYLCAWSFPGPLRNSYEQYFGPGTRLTVT.

The V and J genes are TRBV3-1 (or the pseudogene TRBV3-2) and TRBJ1-3, with 7 nucleotides matching TRBD1. Germline-derived CDR1 and CDR2 are LGHDT and YNNKEL (reference sequence). After removal of 4 bases from V and 0 bases from J, the junction contained 9 bases not matched to a gene. The CDR3 consists of 17 residues. The DNA for the CDR3 is TGTGCCAGCAGCCCCCTGGACAGGATAAACTCTGGAAACACCATATATTTT. Protein sequence: CASSPLDRINSGNTIYF.